This TCR beta chain was captured in a study of shared clonotypes between healthy human individuals. Only in-frame clones appear in the TCRdb table, and some are missing; sequencing was by immunoSEQ multiplex PCR. Among 600,000 to 750,000 clones, approximately 72% were seen once, and the ten largest hold around 1.8%. This clone was counted only a few times. Both subsets, CD45RA+ naive and CD45RA-negative memory, were split from the CD4+ cells. The junction had 1 base not matched to a gene; V was cut back by 0 bases and J by 3 bases. There are 15 residues in the CDR3. From germline, CDR1 is SGHTA and CDR2 FQGTGA.

The sample taken for sequencing was memory CD4+ T cells sorted from blood. Regarding subset: CD45RA-negative fraction. This clonotype was sampled from a woman aged 25 to 45 in good health. The rearrangement uses TRBV7-3 and TRBJ2-3, with TRBD1 matching 9 bases. For the CDR3, the DNA is TGTGCCAGCAGCTTAACTGGGACAGGGACAGATACGCAGTATTTT. Protein product: CASSLTGTGTDTQYF.